Sequencing of this TCR beta chain was carried out in a study of blood T cell repertoires in COVID-19. In the study overall: The United States, Italy and Spain were the sources of the acute and convalescent COVID-19 samples. T cells, B-cell-depleted T cells, or PBMCs provided the cDNA or gDNA that served as material.

Enrollees, about 18 to 95 years old, lived in 24 US areas. Assignments of participants to cohorts depended upon their own reported clinical history. Generated by immunoSEQ multiplex PCR, the TCRdb table keeps only in-frame clones and is missing some. The sample gives roughly 330,000 clones, about nine tenths of which show up once; about 9.4% is in the top ten. Per germline, CDR1 SGHNT and CDR2 YENEEA. This CDR3 has 17 amino acids. V was pared by 5 bases and J by 0 bases, with 9 bases of the junction left unmatched. This sequence originates from a woman between 18 and 30 years old who had recovered from COVID-19. Sequenced material: PBMCs or T cells enriched from blood (not recorded which). The chain carries TRBV11-3 and TRBJ2-1; 8 bases are shared with TRBD1. This chain's CDR3 is CASSRTLGQGSYNEQFF. The DNA for the CDR3 is TGTGCCAGCAGCCGAACGCTTGGACAGGGCTCCTACAATGAGCAGTTCTTC.